Listed below are T cell receptor beta chains from one sample, sequenced in a study of blood T cell repertoires in COVID-19. Measured with immunoSEQ multiplex PCR; TCRdb has only the in-frame clones, and not every one. Here the sample spans about 60,000 clones, around nine tenths being singletons. Sequencing used peripheral blood. Receptors originate from a man between 65 and 85 years old with acute or convalescent COVID-19. Each CDR3 is given with its conserved first and last residue. D genes are given only for firm matches. The size of a clone is reported for some rows only, either as once, few or many, or as a class for expanded clones.

-	TRBV5-8	TRBJ2-1	-	CASSLAYSYNEQFF	TGTGCCAGCAGCTTGGCCTACTCCTACAATGAGCAGTTCTTC
-	TRBV7-6	TRBJ1-1	TRBD1	CASSLVGRLGTGATEAFF	TGTGCCAGCAGCTTAGTAGGAAGGTTAGGGACAGGGGCTACTGAAGCTTTCTTT
-	TRBV11-1	TRBJ1-2	-	CASSATSTGFYGYTF	TGTGCCAGCAGCGCCACTTCCACAGGGTTCTATGGCTACACCTTC
-	TRBV6-6	TRBJ2-7	TRBD1	CASSQAGTAYEQYF	TGTGCCAGCAGTCAGGCCGGGACAGCCTACGAGCAGTACTTC
-	TRBV7-2	TRBJ1-3	-	CASSLGVTSGNTIYF	TGTGCCAGCAGCTTAGGTGTGACATCTGGAAACACCATATATTTT
-	TRBV11-3	TRBJ1-1	-	CASSLGGMATEAFF	TGTGCCAGCAGCTTGGGGGGTATGGCCACTGAAGCTTTCTTT
-	TRBV29-1	TRBJ2-5	TRBD2	CSVEDRGTSKETQYF	TGCAGCGTTGAAGATCGGGGGACTAGCAAAGAGACCCAGTACTTC
-	TRBV27	TRBJ2-3	-	CASSLGGTEMYSTDTQYF	TGTGCCAGCAGTTTAGGGGGGACCGAAATGTACAGCACAGATACGCAGTATTTT
-	TRBV24-1	TRBJ2-7	-	CATSDARESYEQYF	TGTGCCACCAGTGATGCCCGGGAGAGCTACGAGCAGTACTTC
-	TRBV11-2	TRBJ2-3	-	CASSSQATDTQYF	TGTGCCAGCAGCTCACAGGCCACAGATACGCAGTATTTT
-	TRBV28	TRBJ2-7	TRBD1	CASSPGTGALYYEQYF	TGTGCCAGCAGTCCGGGGACAGGGGCCCTGTACTACGAGCAGTACTTC
-	TRBV6-5	TRBJ1-1	TRBD1	CASSYGTGNTEAFF	TGTGCCAGCAGTTACGGGACAGGGAACACTGAAGCTTTCTTT
-	TRBV2	TRBJ2-7	-	CASSDPAGSYEQYF	TGTGCCAGCAGTGACCCTGCAGGGTCCTACGAGCAGTACTTC
-	TRBV19	TRBJ2-2	TRBD1	CASSIRGSAGELFF	TGTGCCAGTAGTATCAGGGGGTCGGCCGGGGAGCTGTTTTTT
-	TRBV7-9	TRBJ1-6	TRBD1	CASSIQQGANSPLHF	TGTGCCAGCAGCATACAACAGGGGGCGAATTCACCCCTCCACTTT
-	TRBV2	TRBJ2-7	-	CASLYRAANEQYF	TGTGCCAGCTTGTACAGGGCCGCGAACGAGCAGTACTTC
-	TRBV3-1/TRBV3-2	TRBJ1-5	-	CASSRPRQPHSNQPQHF	TGTGCCAGCAGCCGCCCGAGACAGCCCCATAGCAATCAGCCCCAGCATTTT
-	TRBV19	TRBJ2-5	TRBD1	CASQPGAGGQETQYF	TGTGCCAGTCAACCGGGCGCAGGGGGCCAAGAGACCCAGTACTTC
-	TRBV27	TRBJ1-5	-	CASSFPKERGYQPQHF	TGTGCCAGCAGTTTCCCTAAAGAGCGCGGCTATCAGCCCCAGCATTTT
once	TRBV19	TRBJ2-2	-	CASRKLWGRTGELFF	TGTGCCAGTAGGAAACTATGGGGGCGCACCGGGGAGCTGTTTTTT
-	TRBV3-1/TRBV3-2	TRBJ1-1	-	CASSQGGRSEAFF	TGTGCCAGCAGCCAAGGAGGGCGGAGTGAAGCTTTCTTT
-	TRBV2	TRBJ1-2	-	CASRGGLTRYGYTF	TGTGCCAGCAGGGGGGGTTTGACACGCTATGGCTACACCTTC
-	TRBV4-2	TRBJ1-2	-	CASSQDRRNGYTF	TGTGCCAGCAGCCAAGATCGGCGGAATGGCTACACCTTC
-	TRBV4-1	TRBJ1-6	-	CASSQVGSSFWDSPLHF	TGCGCCAGCAGCCAAGTGGGCAGCTCCTTCTGGGATTCACCCCTCCACTTT
-	TRBV27	TRBJ1-6	-	CASSLVERPGSSYNSPLHF	TGTGCCAGCAGTTTAGTGGAGAGGCCCGGGAGCTCCTATAATTCACCCCTCCACTTT
-	TRBV18	TRBJ2-5	-	CASSPGQQETQYF	TGTGCCAGCTCACCCGGACAGCAAGAGACCCAGTACTTC
-	TRBV18	TRBJ2-7	-	CASSPTAGSYEQYF	TGTGCCAGCTCACCAACCGCGGGCTCCTACGAGCAGTACTTC
-	TRBV24-1	TRBJ1-1	-	CATSTAGEAFF	TGTGCCACCTCTACGGCAGGGGAAGCTTTCTTT
few	TRBV5-1	TRBJ1-1	-	CASSILQGRMNTEAFF	TGCGCCAGCAGCATCCTACAGGGCAGAATGAACACTGAAGCTTTCTTT
-	TRBV12-5	TRBJ1-3	TRBD1	CASGRGQGYSGNTIYF	TGTGCTAGTGGTAGGGGACAGGGCTACTCTGGAAACACCATATATTTT
-	TRBV5-6	TRBJ1-2	-	CASSAGYGYTF	TGTGCCAGCAGCGCGGGCTATGGCTACACCTTC
-	TRBV21-1	TRBJ2-3	-	CASSQGTDTQYF	TGTGCCAGCAGCCAGGGTACAGATACGCAGTATTTT
-	TRBV5-6	TRBJ2-1	-	CASSEGGVYNEQFF	TGTGCCAGCAGCGAGGGGGGGGTCTACAATGAGCAGTTCTTC
once	TRBV11-1	TRBJ2-2	-	CASSRGQLDTGELFF	TGTGCCAGCAGCCGAGGACAGCTAGACACCGGGGAGCTGTTTTTT
-	TRBV6-1	TRBJ1-1	-	CASSLTPNTEAFF	TGTGCCAGCAGCCTTACACCGAACACTGAAGCTTTCTTT
few	TRBV6-4	TRBJ1-1	-	CASSDSSRGTEAFF	TGTGCCAGCAGTGACTCGAGCAGGGGCACTGAAGCTTTCTTT
-	TRBV30	TRBJ2-5	TRBD2	CAWRLAGAQETQYF	TGTGCCTGGAGACTAGCGGGGGCCCAAGAGACCCAGTACTTC
once	TRBV11-3	TRBJ2-7	-	CASSLDGHEQYF	TGTGCCAGCAGCTTGGATGGGCACGAGCAGTACTTC
-	TRBV14	TRBJ2-7	TRBD1	CASSVWTGIAEQYF	TGTGCCAGCAGCGTTTGGACAGGGATCGCCGAGCAGTACTTC
-	TRBV30	TRBJ2-7	-	CAWSVGPGSYEQYF	TGTGCCTGGAGTGTGGGCCCGGGGAGCTACGAGCAGTACTTC
-	TRBV12-5	TRBJ2-5	-	CASGPGGLGGQYF	TGTGCTAGTGGCCCTGGGGGGTTAGGTGGCCAGTACTTC
-	TRBV19	TRBJ2-5	TRBD1	CASSARQGSETQYF	TGTGCCAGTAGTGCCCGACAGGGATCGGAGACCCAGTACTTC
-	TRBV6-5	TRBJ1-2	TRBD1	CASSYSPRQGFYGYTF	TGTGCCAGCAGTTATTCTCCGAGACAGGGCTTCTATGGCTACACCTTC
-	TRBV21-1	TRBJ1-5	-	CASRDSNSNQPQHF	TGTGCCAGCAGAGACAGCAATAGCAATCAGCCCCAGCATTTT
few	TRBV9	TRBJ2-3	TRBD1	CASSVQEDRGLSTDTQYF	TGTGCCAGCAGCGTCCAGGAGGACAGGGGGCTTAGCACAGATACGCAGTATTTT
-	TRBV6-6	TRBJ1-5	TRBD1	CASSPYRGQFVVSNQPQHF	TGTGCCAGCAGTCCATACAGGGGGCAGTTCGTGGTCAGCAATCAGCCCCAGCATTTT
-	TRBV4-1	TRBJ1-2	TRBD1	CASSQGQGPFRRGYTF	TGCGCCAGCAGCCAGGGACAGGGCCCTTTCCGGCGTGGCTACACCTTC
-	TRBV6-1	TRBJ1-6	-	CASSEAAGSYNSPLHF	TGTGCCAGCAGTGAGGCCGCGGGATCCTATAATTCACCCCTCCACTTT
-	TRBV9	TRBJ1-2	-	CASSARYSLNYGYTF	TGTGCCAGCAGCGCCCGGTACTCCCTTAACTATGGCTACACCTTC
-	TRBV28	TRBJ1-2	TRBD1	CASSANRGHYGYTF	TGTGCCAGCAGTGCAAACAGGGGGCACTATGGCTACACCTTC
-	TRBV7-8	TRBJ2-1	TRBD1	CASSLVQGSSHNEQFF	TGTGCCAGCAGCTTGGTACAGGGGAGTTCCCACAATGAGCAGTTCTTC
-	TRBV4-1	TRBJ2-3	TRBD1	CASSQGDRGADTQYF	TGCGCCAGCAGCCAGGGAGACAGGGGAGCAGATACGCAGTATTTT
-	TRBV21-1	TRBJ2-7	-	CASGGWIPPGTPEDEQYF	TGTGCCAGCGGGGGTTGGATCCCCCCCGGGACTCCAGAGGACGAGCAGTACTTC
few	TRBV4-2	TRBJ2-7	TRBD2	CASSQESGGGVEQYF	TGTGCCAGCAGCCAAGAGAGCGGGGGTGGGGTCGAGCAGTACTTC
-	TRBV5-4	TRBJ2-1	-	CASQVTDFSYNEQFF	TGTGCCAGCCAGGTAACAGATTTTTCCTACAATGAGCAGTTCTTC